One and the same sample provided the 32 T cell receptor beta chains below, sequenced in a study of vaccination effects on CD4 cells after COVID-19. Assay used: immunoSEQ multiplex PCR; TCRdb lists only in-frame clones, some missing. Here the sample spans 42,000 or so clones, around 70% being singletons. Their specific antigens are unknown. The authors isolated CD4+ T cells after approximately 9 days of culture. All participants had two doses of either the BNT162b2 or mRNA-1273 vaccine. The sequences come from CD4+ T cells from PBMCs cultured without peptide, collected after COVID-19 vaccination. The origin of the receptors is a human donor who received a COVID-19 vaccine.

V usage is TRBV19 and J usage is TRBJ2-7, with 11 bases matching TRBD1. This CDR3 has 16 amino acids. Per the germline V gene, CDR1 is LNHDA and CDR2 is SQIVND (reference sequence). V shed 6 bases, J shed 4 bases, and the junction held 11 bases outside the gene matches. DNA for the CDR3: TGTGCCAGTAGCCCCAGGGGACAGGGGGTTTCTTACGAGCAGTACTTC. Translated: CASSPRGQGVSYEQYF.

The chain uses TRBV27 and TRBJ1-6; perhaps TRBD1 as D (5 bases). Trimming shortened V by 3 bases and J by 9 bases, and 15 bases separated the two germline ends. Germline-derived CDR1 and CDR2 are MNHEY and SMNVEV (reference sequence). The CDR3 runs to 15 residues. CDR3 protein: CASSFFVRERSPLHF. CDR3 in DNA: TGTGCCAGCAGTTTTTTTGTCAGGGAGCGTTCACCCCTCCACTTT.

The V call is TRBV2, the J call TRBJ2-7, with 8 bases that match TRBD1. With 6 bases clipped from V and 3 bases from J, the junction kept 10 bases outside the gene matches. Per germline, CDR1 SNHLY and CDR2 FYNNEI. There are 15 residues in the CDR3. In DNA, the CDR3 is TGTGCCAGCAGGAAAAGGACAGGGATAGACTACGAGCAGTACTTC. It is translated as CASRKRTGIDYEQYF. Full variable domain (rest looked up from reference TRBV2 and TRBJ2-7): EPEVTQTPSHQVTQMGQEVILRCVPISNHLYFYWYRQILGQKVEFLVSFYNNEISEKSEIFDDQFSVERPDGSNFTLKIRSTKLEDSAMYFCASRKRTGIDYEQYFGPGTRLTVT.

The V gene is TRBV7-2, the J gene TRBJ2-5; either TRBD1 or TRBD2 may fit D (7 bases each). The length of the CDR3 is 15 residues. V was pared by 0 bases and J by 5 bases, with 13 bases between. CDR1 and CDR2 (germline): SGHTA, FQGNSA. The CDR3 sequence is CASSLASGGAETQYF. The CDR3 DNA reads TGTGCCAGCAGCTTAGCCTCAGGGGGGGCGGAGACCCAGTACTTC.

This clone has just a few counts. V and J are TRBV4-2 and TRBJ1-5; 7 bases are shared with TRBD1. V shed 1 base, J shed 3 bases, and the junction held 6 bases outside the gene matches. CDR3 length equals 16 residues. Germline V CDR1 and CDR2: LGHNA, YNFKEQ. Here the CDR3 DNA reads TGTGCCAGCAGCCAAGTCGACAGGGTGCCCAATCAGCCCCAGCATTTT. Translating gives CASSQVDRVPNQPQHF.

The chain is built from TRBV7-9 and TRBJ1-4; weak D call: TRBD1 (6 bases). The CDR3 is 15 amino acids. Germline values: CDR1 SEHNR, CDR2 FQNEAQ (reference sequence). Trimming cost V 3 bases and J 0 bases, with 8 bases left between them. The CDR3 nucleotides are TGTGCCAGCAGCTTCAGGGGCGCAACTAATGAAAAACTGTTTTTT. This translates into CASSFRGATNEKLFF.

The J gene is TRBJ1-2, the V gene TRBV19; 9 bases line up with TRBD1. Unmatched junction bases numbered 18, after V lost 6 bases and J lost 7 bases. Germline lookup yields CDR1 LNHDA and CDR2 SQIVND (reference sequence). CDR3 size: 17 residues. This CDR3 is CASRPKGQGHPTFGYTF. In DNA form, the CDR3 reads TGTGCCAGTAGACCTAAGGGACAGGGCCACCCTACATTTGGCTACACCTTC.

The chain is built from TRBV6-5 and TRBJ2-3; TRBD1 matches at 7 bases. V lost 0 bases, J lost 2 bases, and 2 bases stayed unmatched. In germline, CDR1 is MNHEY, CDR2 SVGAGI. CDR3 size: 15 residues. The CDR3 DNA reads TGTGCCAGCAGTTACTCGGGACAGACCACAGATACGCAGTATTTT. Translated, it gives CASSYSGQTTDTQYF.

The J gene is TRBJ2-1, the V gene TRBV11-2; TRBD2 aligns across 12 bases. The germline V gene encodes CDR1 SGHAT and CDR2 FQNNGV. This CDR3 spans 19 amino acids. The V gene end was trimmed by 0 bases and the J gene end by 6 bases; junction bases not matched to a gene: 12. CDR3 residues: CASSLDLGSSGRGANEQFF. For the CDR3, the DNA is TGTGCCAGCAGCTTAGATCTCGGGTCTAGCGGGAGGGGTGCCAATGAGCAGTTCTTC.

This clone showed up just a few times. This chain connects TRBV14 to TRBJ2-2; D is unclear. Per germline, CDR1 SGHDN and CDR2 FVKESK. Trimming pared 1 base from V and 7 bases from J, leaving 7 bases between. The CDR3 spans 13 residues. CDR3 sequence: CASSQGRSGELFF. Written as DNA, the CDR3 is TGTGCCAGCAGCCAAGGCCGGAGCGGGGAGCTGTTTTTT.

The rearrangement links TRBV12-3 or TRBV12-4 to TRBJ2-7; D is uncertain. The V gene lost 5 bases and the J gene lost 5 bases, with 10 bases spanning the gap. CDR3 length: 12 residues. CDR3 sequence reads: CASSPSWNEQYF. The CDR3 coding sequence is TGTGCCAGCAGTCCCAGCTGGAACGAGCAGTACTTC.

The chain employs TRBV29-1 and TRBJ1-1; unclear D gene. The germline gives CDR1 SQVTM, CDR2 ANQGSEA. V was trimmed by 5 bases and J by 1 base, leaving 14 bases between them. The CDR3 length is 14 residues. The CDR3 reads CSVKASSRNTEAFF. In nucleotides, the CDR3 is TGCAGCGTTAAAGCTTCGAGCAGGAACACTGAAGCTTTCTTT.

V usage is TRBV27 and J usage is TRBJ1-5, with D uncertain. CDR3 length: 12 amino acids. Germline CDR1 MNHEY, CDR2 SMNVEV (reference sequence). The germline V and J ends were trimmed by 6 bases and 6 bases, with 9 bases remaining between them. CDR3 residues: CASSLIGQPQHF. For the CDR3, the DNA is TGTGCCAGCAGCCTCATAGGTCAGCCCCAGCATTTT.

The CDR3 reads CASSGQFYNEQFF. For the CDR3, the DNA is TGTGCCAGTAGCGGACAGTTCTACAATGAGCAGTTCTTC. J is TRBJ2-1 and V is TRBV19, with TRBD1 as a possible D gene (6 bases). Germline CDR1 is LNHDA and CDR2 is SQIVND (reference sequence). This CDR3 is built from 13 residues. V was pared by 6 bases and J by 3 bases, with 9 bases between.

CDR3 in DNA: TGTGCCAGCAGTGTTCTGGTGGACACTGAAGCTTTCTTT. This translates into CASSVLVDTEAFF. V and J are TRBV6-4 and TRBJ1-1; D not certain. The CDR3 sequence is 13 residues long. Between the trimmed V and J ends, which lost 4 bases and 3 bases, there was a span of 9 bases. The germline V gene has CDR1 MRHNA and CDR2 SNTAGT.

The chain links TRBV6-1 to TRBJ2-2; TRBD2 matches at 10 bases. The CDR3 loop spans 15 amino acids. V dropped 2 bases and J dropped 3; count of bases not matched to a gene: 0. The germline CDR1 and CDR2 sequences are MNHNS and SASEGT. CDR3 in amino acids: CASSELAGDTGELFF. In nucleotides, the CDR3 is TGTGCCAGCAGTGAACTAGCGGGAGACACCGGGGAGCTGTTTTTT.

The chain uses TRBV2 and TRBJ2-1; 8 bases align to TRBD1. The germline V gene encodes CDR1 SNHLY and CDR2 FYNNEI. V gave up 0 bases and J gave up 6 bases; unmatched junction bases: 7. This CDR3 contains 16 residues. The DNA of the CDR3 is TGTGCCAGCAGTGAAGCTGTCGGACAGGGATCCAATGAGCAGTTCTTC. Encoded protein: CASSEAVGQGSNEQFF.

This clone was seen only once. The chain couples TRBV5-1 to TRBJ2-1; the match to TRBD2 covers 7 bases. This CDR3 contains 13 residues. With 0 bases clipped from V and 6 bases from J, the junction kept 0 bases outside the gene matches. Germline V gene lookup returns CDR1 SGHRS and CDR2 YFSETQ. CDR3 bases: TGCGCCAGCAGCTTGGGGACTAGCAATGAGCAGTTCTTC. This encodes CASSLGTSNEQFF.

This chain uses TRBV10-3 with TRBJ2-5, with 8 positions matching TRBD1. Germline assignment: CDR1 ENHRY and CDR2 SYGVKD. The CDR3 is made up of 15 amino acids. With 1 base clipped from V and 6 bases from J, the junction kept 7 bases outside the gene matches. This chain's CDR3 is CAISEFSTGEKTQYF. For the CDR3, the DNA is TGTGCCATCAGTGAGTTTTCGACAGGGGAGAAGACCCAGTACTTC.

This rearrangement joins TRBV5-1 to TRBJ2-1, with 8 bases identical to TRBD1. Germline assignment: CDR1 SGHRS and CDR2 YFSETQ. This CDR3 comprises 14 residues. The V and J ends lost 3 bases and 4 bases, in that order; junction bases with no gene match: 3. CDR3 nucleotides: TGCGCCAGCAGCTGGGACAGGTCTTACAATGAGCAGTTCTTC. Amino acids: CASSWDRSYNEQFF.

The chain couples TRBV24-1 to TRBJ2-3; 11 bases are shared with TRBD1. Germline V gene sequence: CDR1 KGHDR, CDR2 SFDVKD. The CDR3 runs to 16 residues. V shed 4 bases and J 6 bases; nucleotides not matched to a gene: 8. CDR3 in amino acids: CATSDQDRGHWDTQYF. The CDR3 nucleotides read TGTGCCACCAGTGACCAGGACAGGGGGCACTGGGATACGCAGTATTTT.

V usage is TRBV11-3 and J usage is TRBJ2-3; D is unresolved. This CDR3 region has 15 residues. V was clipped by 5 bases and J by 0 bases, with 12 bases between them. The germline V gene encodes CDR1 SGHNT and CDR2 YENEEA. The CDR3 sequence: CASSHTISSTDTQYF. DNA of the CDR3: TGTGCCAGCAGCCATACTATCTCTAGCACAGATACGCAGTATTTT.

The chain uses TRBV12-5 and TRBJ2-7, with TRBD1 identical over 7 bases. Germline CDR1 LGHNT, CDR2 FRNRAP. CDR3 length: 15 amino acids. Trimming at V came to 6 bases and at J to 1 base, leaving 9 bases not matched to a gene. The CDR3 sequence: CASGRVRDRSYEQYF. CDR3 nucleotides: TGTGCTAGTGGCCGCGTCCGGGACAGATCCTACGAGCAGTACTTC.

This clone appeared a single time. The V gene is TRBV4-1, the J gene TRBJ2-4; 9 nucleotides match TRBD2. J was trimmed by 3 bases and V by 0 bases; bases with no gene match: 12. The CDR3 is 19 amino acids. CDR1 is MGHRA, CDR2 YSYEKL, per germline. The CDR3 bases are TGCGCCAGCAGCCAAGACGGGCCTAGCGGGGCTAATCACAAAAACATTCAGTACTTC. Its protein product is CASSQDGPSGANHKNIQYF.

V and J are TRBV6-1 and TRBJ1-1; possibly TRBD1 for D (5 bases). Per germline, CDR1 MNHNS and CDR2 SASEGT. The CDR3 has 15 amino acids. The V end lost 2 bases, the J end lost 1 base, and 11 bases lay between the germline ends. CDR3 sequence: CASSEFRQPNTEAFF. CDR3 nucleotide sequence: TGTGCCAGCAGTGAATTTAGACAGCCGAACACTGAAGCTTTCTTT.

The chain combines TRBV3-1 (or the pseudogene TRBV3-2) with TRBJ2-2; weak D call: TRBD1 (6 bases). The length of the CDR3 is 14 residues. V shed 4 bases and J shed 2 bases, with 8 bases lying between them. Germline assignment: CDR1 LGHDT and CDR2 YNNKEL (reference sequence). The CDR3 coding sequence is TGTGCCAGCAGCCGGGACACAAACACCGGGGAGCTGTTTTTT. This translates into CASSRDTNTGELFF.

This clone was observed a handful of times. This sequence joins TRBV7-6 and TRBJ2-7; TRBD2 matches at 7 bases. The V gene's germline CDR1 is SGHVS and CDR2 FNYEAQ. CDR3 size: 15 residues. The ends lost 0 bases at V and 0 bases at J; junction bases unmatched: 2. In DNA, the CDR3 is TGTGCCAGCAGCTTAGCAGGGGAGGGCTCCTACGAGCAGTACTTC. Translating it yields CASSLAGEGSYEQYF.

The chain couples TRBV5-1 to TRBJ2-3; 7 nucleotides align to TRBD1. CDR1 and CDR2 (germline): SGHRS, YFSETQ. CDR3 length equals 16 residues. The V segment lost 3 bases and the J segment 0 bases; nucleotides outside the gene matches: 7. In nucleotides, the CDR3 is TGCGCCAGCAGCTGGGGGACAGTCTTTAGCACAGATACGCAGTATTTT. Translation gives CASSWGTVFSTDTQYF. Based on the CDR3 plus reference TRBV5-1 and TRBJ2-3, the full variable domain is KAGVTQTPRYLIKTRGQQVTLSCSPISGHRSVSWYQQTPGQGLQFLFEYFSETQRNKGNFPGRFSGRQFSNSRSEMNVSTLELGDSALYLCASSWGTVFSTDTQYFGPGTRLTVL.

This sequence joins TRBV5-1 and TRBJ2-1, with 12 bases that match TRBD2. V dropped 0 bases and J dropped 4; count of bases not matched to a gene: 5. The CDR3 has 17 amino acids. Germline V gene sequence: CDR1 SGHRS, CDR2 YFSETQ. The CDR3: CASSLATSGSTYNEQFF. Here the CDR3 DNA reads TGCGCCAGCAGCTTGGCGACTAGCGGGAGTACGTACAATGAGCAGTTCTTC.

The sample holds one count of this clone. V gene TRBV27 combines with J gene TRBJ2-7; TRBD1 aligns across 8 bases. The germline CDR1 and CDR2 sequences are MNHEY and SMNVEV (reference sequence). The CDR3 loop spans 15 amino acids. The trim removed 5 bases at V and 3 bases at J, leaving 9 bases unmatched. In DNA, the CDR3 is TGTGCCAGCAGTCAGTTCACAGGACAGGGCTACGAGCAGTACTTC. Encoded protein: CASSQFTGQGYEQYF.

The V and J genes are TRBV11-2 and TRBJ1-5; 7 bases are shared with TRBD1. CDR1 is SGHAT, CDR2 FQNNGV, per germline. This CDR3 comprises 15 residues. V lost 2 bases and J lost 2; bases outside the gene matches: 3. The CDR3 reads CASSLLGQGNQPQHF. The CDR3 region has the DNA TGTGCCAGCAGCTTACTTGGACAGGGCAATCAGCCCCAGCATTTT.

This chain uses TRBV28 with TRBJ1-4, with D tentatively TRBD1 (6 bases). V dropped 6 bases and J dropped 6 bases, with 14 bases sitting between them. The CDR3 loop spans 14 amino acids. Germline V gene data show CDR1 as MDHEN and CDR2 as SYDVKM. The CDR3 DNA is TGTGCCAGCAGGAGCGGGGGCGCCTATGAAAAACTGTTTTTT. As protein: CASRSGGAYEKLFF.